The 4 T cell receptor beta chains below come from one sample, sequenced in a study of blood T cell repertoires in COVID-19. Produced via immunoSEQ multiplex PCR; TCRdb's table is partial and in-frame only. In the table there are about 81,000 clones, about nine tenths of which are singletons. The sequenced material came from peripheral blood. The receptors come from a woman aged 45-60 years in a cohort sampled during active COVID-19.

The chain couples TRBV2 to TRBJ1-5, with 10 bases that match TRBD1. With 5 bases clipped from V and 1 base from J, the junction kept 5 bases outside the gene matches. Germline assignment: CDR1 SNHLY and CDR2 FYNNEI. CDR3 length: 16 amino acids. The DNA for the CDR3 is TGTGCCAGCAGTTTTGAGACAGGGGGCAGCAATCAGCCCCAGCATTTT. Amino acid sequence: CASSFETGGSNQPQHF.

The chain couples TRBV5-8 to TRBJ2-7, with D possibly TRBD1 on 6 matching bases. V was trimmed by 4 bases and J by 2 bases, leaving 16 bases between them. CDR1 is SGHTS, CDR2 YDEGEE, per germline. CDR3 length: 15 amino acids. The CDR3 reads CASSRTALNAYEQYF. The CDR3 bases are TGTGCCAGCAGCCGGACAGCTTTAAACGCCTACGAGCAGTACTTC.

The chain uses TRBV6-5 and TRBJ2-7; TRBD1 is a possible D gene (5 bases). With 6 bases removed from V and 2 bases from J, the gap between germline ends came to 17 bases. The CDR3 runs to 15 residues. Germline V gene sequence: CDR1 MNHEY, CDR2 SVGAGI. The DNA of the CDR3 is TGTGCCAGCAGGCGGCCCGACAGAGCCCCCTACGAGCAGTACTTC. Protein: CASRRPDRAPYEQYF.

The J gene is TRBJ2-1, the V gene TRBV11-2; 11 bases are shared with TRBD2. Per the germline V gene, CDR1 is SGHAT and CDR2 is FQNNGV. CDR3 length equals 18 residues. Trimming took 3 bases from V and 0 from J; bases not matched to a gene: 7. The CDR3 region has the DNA TGTGCCAGCAGCTTGCGTAGCGGGGGGGGTAGCTCCTACAATGAGCAGTTCTTC. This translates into CASSLRSGGGSSYNEQFF.